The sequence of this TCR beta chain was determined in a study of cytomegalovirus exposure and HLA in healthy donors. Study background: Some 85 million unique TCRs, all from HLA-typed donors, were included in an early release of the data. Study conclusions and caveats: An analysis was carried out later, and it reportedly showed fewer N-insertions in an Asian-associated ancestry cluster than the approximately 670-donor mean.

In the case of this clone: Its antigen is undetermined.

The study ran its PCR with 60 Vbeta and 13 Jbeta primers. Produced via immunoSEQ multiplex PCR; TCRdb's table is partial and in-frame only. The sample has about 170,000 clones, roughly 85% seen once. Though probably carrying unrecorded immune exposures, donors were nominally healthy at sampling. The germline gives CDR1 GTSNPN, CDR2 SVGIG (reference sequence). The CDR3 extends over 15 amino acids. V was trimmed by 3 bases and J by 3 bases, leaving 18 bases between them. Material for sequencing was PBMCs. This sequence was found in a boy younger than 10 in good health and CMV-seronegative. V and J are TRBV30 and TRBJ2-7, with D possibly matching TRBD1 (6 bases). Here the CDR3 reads CAWSLRDTWFYEQYF. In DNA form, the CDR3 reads TGTGCCTGGAGCCTCCGGGACACCTGGTTCTACGAGCAGTACTTC. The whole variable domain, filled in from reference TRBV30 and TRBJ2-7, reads SQTIHQWPATLVQPVGSPLSLECTVEGTSNPNLYWYRQAAGRGLQLLFYSVGIGQISSEVPQNLSASRPQDRQFILSSKKLLLSDSGFYLCAWSLRDTWFYEQYFGPGTRLTVT.